This T cell receptor (beta chain) was profiled in a study of spatial heterogeneity in lung cancer (dated by TCRdb to between 2018 and 2021). Looking at the study overall: More beta-chain than alpha-chain transcripts were consistently detected, likely reflecting higher beta-chain transcript abundance. In the raw uncorrected reads, each unique combination of TCR and UMI appeared on average more than ten times. In non-small cell lung cancer, the study quantitatively compared TCR alpha and beta repertoires across several tumor regions, matched nontumor lung, and blood. TCR repertoire features were related to nonsynonymous mutation counts determined by whole-exome sequencing of tumor tissue. At surgery, 200 or so tumor regions, 63 to 70 matched nontumor lung samples and a few dozen PBMC samples were TCR-sequenced for both alpha and beta chains. General study outcomes and caveats: Confirming at a functional level the hypothesis that regional TCRs recognize regional mutations was considered to require additional single-cell paired TCR alpha and beta sequencing. Ubiquitous expanded tumor TCRs were found in blood more often at tumor resection than at routine follow-up.

There are a few counts of this clonotype. Its target antigen remains unknown. No quality values exist for individual bases; no much larger clone is one base distant. The CDR3, cysteine through phenylalanine, is 15 amino acids long. Only the CDR3 portion is preserved as DNA: 45 bases, with reading frame beginning at the first base. The V end loses 6 bases and the J end loses 4 bases, and a stretch of 18 bases separates them. From a lookup of the germline V gene, CDR1 and CDR2 are MNHEY and SVGAGI. The intended sense of this specimen's time point label: sample taken at primary tumor resection. Donors were 72 patients with early-stage, untreated non-small cell lung cancer from the lung TRACERx cohort. TCR sequencing used whole RNA extracted from tumor and nontumor lung tissue, or from cryopreserved PBMC samples, without cell sorting. A patient was chosen for TCR sequencing only when enough RNA was available from at least two tumor regions.

Preparation of the library involved 5' RACE. The instrument was a NextSeq 500. The TCR library protocol attached a unique molecular identifier to each TCR cDNA molecule to allow correction of PCR and sequencing errors. The published analysis was carried out like this. TCR identification, UMI-based error correction and CDR3 extraction were performed with Decombinator tools. TCRs above a frequency of 2 per 1,000, corresponding to the top 1% of the tumor frequency distribution, were defined as expanded. Rényi diversity was computed with the R vegan package after subsampling each repertoire 100 times to 5,000 TCRs. CDR3 similarity networks were constructed using string-kernel similarity of amino acid triplets, with links drawn between CDR3s whose pairwise similarity was above 0.82. TCRdb handled the public reads itself, with Q25 trimming in fastp and clone calling in MiXCR, and kept productive beta chains. Each CDR3 protein appears once, grouped with its most common genes and DNA. The authors' filters were not applied to this entry. The sample table shows more than 35,000 distinct CDR3 sequences, and 5% to 6.5% are seen once. Around 25% of the sample is in the top ten clones.

Recombination connected TRBV6-5 to TRBJ1-1; no confident D gene assignment can be made. The source of this sequence is a female donor with early-stage non-small cell lung cancer. Here the sequenced sample was PBMCs, taken at surgery. The CDR3 in this case is CASSRVSRRVTEAFF. The DNA sequence is TGTGCCAGCAGCCGGGTCAGCAGGAGGGTCACTGAAGCTTTCTTT.